What follows describes a single T cell receptor beta chain. The data originate from a study of glioma-infiltrating T cells after dendritic cell vaccination. Turning to the study itself: Between the early 2000s and the early 2010s, patients got autologous tumor lysate-pulsed dendritic cell vaccines. The vaccine used monocyte-derived dendritic cells pulsed overnight with autologous tumor lysate. Patients received three intradermal dendritic cell vaccine injections at biweekly intervals.

Per the germline V gene, CDR1 is SNHLY and CDR2 is FYNNEI. There are 15 residues in the CDR3. V shed 8 bases and J 4 bases; nucleotides not matched to a gene: 10. Assay: immunoSEQ multiplex PCR; the TCRdb copy retains only in-frame clones and omits some. The table includes roughly 80,000 clones, around 86% detected once. Regarding time point: after dendritic cell vaccination, including at tumor progression/relapse. This clonotype originated in a human donor with glioblastoma. Source: blood, taken after dendritic cell vaccination. The J gene is TRBJ2-2, the V gene TRBV2, with 7 positions matching TRBD2. The chain's CDR3 is CASLGGTPGTGELFF. CDR3 nucleotide sequence: TGTGCCAGCCTCGGGGGGACCCCCGGCACCGGGGAGCTGTTTTTT.